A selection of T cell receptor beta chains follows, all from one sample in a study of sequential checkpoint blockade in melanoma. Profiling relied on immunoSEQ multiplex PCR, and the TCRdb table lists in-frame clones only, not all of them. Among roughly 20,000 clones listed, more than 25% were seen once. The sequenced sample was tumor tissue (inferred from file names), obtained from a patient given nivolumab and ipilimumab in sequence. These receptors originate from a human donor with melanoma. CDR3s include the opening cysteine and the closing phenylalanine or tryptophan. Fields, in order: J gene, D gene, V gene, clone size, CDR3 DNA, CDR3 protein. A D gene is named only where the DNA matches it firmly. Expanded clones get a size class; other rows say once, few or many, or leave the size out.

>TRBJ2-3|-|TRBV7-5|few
TGTGCCAGCAGGCTCTCAGGGGCGGGCACAGATACGCAGTATTTT
CASRLSGAGTDTQYF
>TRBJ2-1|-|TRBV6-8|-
TGTGCCATCAGTGTCCTGCCTCGAGTTGGGAGGACAGCGGGGAATGAGCAGTTCTTC
CAISVLPRVGRTAGNEQFF
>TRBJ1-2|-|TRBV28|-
TGTGCCACGCGGCCGACAGTCGGAGGCTACACCTTC
CATRPTVGGYTF
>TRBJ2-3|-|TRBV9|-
TGTGCCAGCAGCGTAGGGGGACGGCAGCGCACAGATACGCAGTATTTT
CASSVGGRQRTDTQYF
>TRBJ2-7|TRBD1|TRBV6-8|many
TGTGCCAGCAGTACCCGGGACAGCCGAACCTACGAGCAGTACTTC
CASSTRDSRTYEQYF
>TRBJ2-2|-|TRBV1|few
TGCGCCAGCAGCCCCCGAGGGAGGGAGCGGAACACCGGGGAGCTGTTTTTT
CASSPRGRERNTGELFF
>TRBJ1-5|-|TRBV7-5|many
TGTGCCAGCAGCTACGGGACAGGGGGATCTAGCAATCAGCCCCAGCATTTT
CASSYGTGGSSNQPQHF
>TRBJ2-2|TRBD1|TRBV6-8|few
TGTGCCAGCAGTGACCAGACAGGGGGCAACACCGGGGAGCTGTTTTTT
CASSDQTGGNTGELFF
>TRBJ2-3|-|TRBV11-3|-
TGTGCCAGCAGCTTTGATGCGGGGAGCACAGATACGCAGTATTTT
CASSFDAGSTDTQYF
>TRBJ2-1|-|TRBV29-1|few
TGCAGCGCGTGGACTTTAGTCTACAATGAGCAGTTCTTC
CSAWTLVYNEQFF
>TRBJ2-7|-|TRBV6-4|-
TGTGCCAGCAGTTTAACATTCTCCTCCTACGAGCAGTACTTC
CASSLTFSSYEQYF
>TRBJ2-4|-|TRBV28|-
TGTGCCAGCAGTAAACCCCTACTAGCTACCCTCGGTAACATTCAGTACTTC
CASSKPLLATLGNIQYF